The sequence of this T cell receptor beta chain was determined in a study of spatial heterogeneity in lung cancer. Via MiXCR, TCRdb re-called the 5' RACE reads, giving one row per CDR3 protein. This sample yields about 13,000 distinct CDR3 sequences, of which approximately 4.6% are seen a single time; about 25% belongs to the top ten. Germline CDR1 and CDR2: MNHEY and SVGEGT. V was shortened by 7 bases and J by 5 bases, with 15 bases between the two germline ends. This CDR3 is built from 14 residues. Study observations and caveats: The study found that expanded intratumoral alpha and beta TCR counts tracked tumor mutation counts.

This clonotype showed up many times. Its target is not known. Time point of the sample: sample taken at primary tumor resection. Sequenced here: lung tumor tissue, sampled at surgery. This TCR derives from a male donor with early-stage non-small cell lung cancer. The rearrangement uses TRBV6-2 or TRBV6-3 and TRBJ1-5, with D perhaps TRBD1 (6 bases). The CDR3 reads CASNPTGIYQPQHF. The CDR3 DNA reads as TGTGCCAGCAACCCAACAGGGATTTATCAGCCCCAGCATTTT.